The clone carrying this T cell receptor (beta chain) was seen only once. This CDR3 has 14 amino acids. CDR1 SGHDT and CDR2 YYEEEE come from the germline V gene. V was shortened by 6 bases and J by 3 bases, with 15 bases between the two germline ends. The record originates from a study of CD8 T cells in Susac syndrome. Random-hexamer reverse transcription was applied to about 0.45 to 1 ug RNA. From the immunoSEQ multiplex PCR reads, TCRdb called clonotypes with MiXCR, one entry per CDR3 protein. The sample records about 150,000 distinct CDR3 sequences, roughly 94% being singletons. The receptor's source is a human donor with multiple sclerosis. The chain combines TRBV5-6 with TRBJ1-1; D remains unclear. Sequenced: CD8+ T cells from PBMCs. This CDR3 reads CASNPGGRYTEAFF. The CDR3 coding sequence is TGTGCCAGCAACCCGGGAGGGAGATACACTGAAGCTTTCTTT.